Each of the 14 T cell receptor beta chains below was sequenced from the same sample in a study of blood T cell repertoires in COVID-19. Assay used: immunoSEQ multiplex PCR; TCRdb lists only in-frame clones, some missing. The sample has over 30,000 clones; 85% to 90% are singletons. Material for sequencing was peripheral blood. The receptors were sampled from a man between 65 and 85 years old with active COVID-19.

The chain couples TRBV5-1 to TRBJ1-2, with 7 bases lining up with TRBD1. With 4 bases clipped from V and 7 bases from J, the junction kept 10 bases outside the gene matches. This CDR3 contains 14 residues. Germline CDR1 reads SGHRS; CDR2 reads YFSETQ. The CDR3 protein is CASSATGEKGGYTF. Here the CDR3 DNA reads TGCGCCAGCAGCGCCACAGGGGAAAAGGGTGGCTACACCTTC.

V gene TRBV3-1 (or the pseudogene TRBV3-2) combines with J gene TRBJ1-1; D is unresolved. This CDR3 has 17 amino acids. V lost 0 bases and J lost 1, with 15 bases in between. The germline gives CDR1 LGHDT, CDR2 YNNKEL (reference sequence). The CDR3 DNA is TGTGCCAGCAGCCAAGATCGGGGTGTGGGAAGGAACACTGAAGCTTTCTTT. Its protein product is CASSQDRGVGRNTEAFF.

The chain couples TRBV4-1 to TRBJ2-3; D remains ambiguous. V lost 4 bases and J lost 3, with 17 bases in between. The CDR3 consists of 16 residues. Germline values: CDR1 MGHRA, CDR2 YSYEKL. CDR3 coding DNA: TGCGCCAGCAGCCCCTCCACCGGAGAGTTTACAGATACGCAGTATTTT. Encoded protein: CASSPSTGEFTDTQYF.

The V call is TRBV2, the J call TRBJ2-3; TRBD1 agrees at 9 bases. In germline, CDR1 is SNHLY, CDR2 FYNNEI. V lost 6 bases, J lost 2 bases, and 3 bases stayed unmatched. The CDR3 extends over 14 amino acids. The CDR3 nucleotides read TGTGCCAGCAGGGACAGGGGTTACACAGATACGCAGTATTTT. Its translation: CASRDRGYTDTQYF.

The chain employs TRBV4-1 and TRBJ2-3, with a possible D match to TRBD2 (6 bases). This CDR3 is 14 amino acids long. Trimming left V 5 bases short and J 4 bases short, with 13 bases between. Germline CDR1 is MGHRA and CDR2 is YSYEKL. The CDR3 DNA reads TGCGCCAGCAGCGTCCCTAGCGAACCAGATACGCAGTATTTT. The encoded protein is CASSVPSEPDTQYF.

The rearrangement joins TRBV4-3 to TRBJ2-1, with 7 bases aligning to TRBD2. V shed 0 bases and J 5 bases; nucleotides not matched to a gene: 7. Germline CDR1 reads LGHNA; CDR2 reads YSLEER. This CDR3 contains 16 residues. In DNA form, the CDR3 reads TGCGCCAGCAGCCAAGATTTAGCGGGCTTCAACAATGAGCAGTTCTTC. Translated: CASSQDLAGFNNEQFF.

The J gene is TRBJ1-2, the V gene TRBV28; a possible D gene is TRBD1 (6 bases). Germline CDR1 is MDHEN and CDR2 is SYDVKM. The CDR3 extends over 13 amino acids. V was cut by 6 bases and J by 10 bases, with 18 bases left in between. The CDR3, as DNA: TGTGCCAGCAGCCACGGACAGCCATCGGCCTACACCTTC. This sequence encodes CASSHGQPSAYTF.

This chain uses TRBV5-1 with TRBJ1-2; TRBD1 aligns across 10 bases. Germline V CDR1 and CDR2: SGHRS, YFSETQ. V was clipped by 4 bases and J by 3 bases; unmatched bases: 3. The CDR3 is 14 amino acids. As DNA, the CDR3 is TGCGCCAGCAGCCTCGGACAGGGGGACTATGGCTACACCTTC. Its protein is CASSLGQGDYGYTF.

This clone came up a few times. This chain uses TRBV4-1 with TRBJ1-2, with D perhaps TRBD1 (5 bases). Trimming stripped 8 bases from V and 2 bases from J, with 12 bases between. Germline assignment: CDR1 MGHRA and CDR2 YSYEKL. This CDR3 comprises 13 residues. The chain's CDR3 is CASSEAGNYGYTF. CDR3 in DNA: TGCGCCAGCTCCGAGGCAGGGAACTATGGCTACACCTTC.

This clone appeared a few times. This chain links TRBV19 with TRBJ1-2; TRBD1 is a possible D gene (5 bases). Trimming took 7 bases from V and 3 from J, leaving 12 bases between them. Germline CDR1 reads LNHDA; CDR2 reads SQIVND (reference sequence). CDR3 length: 13 residues. The CDR3: CASTQGRDYGYTF. The CDR3 DNA reads TGTGCCAGTACCCAGGGAAGGGACTATGGCTACACCTTC.

The V gene is TRBV5-1, the J gene TRBJ2-3; maybe TRBD2 (5 bases). CDR1 and CDR2 (germline): SGHRS, YFSETQ. The germline V and J ends were trimmed by 3 bases and 1 base, with 9 bases remaining between them. The CDR3 is made up of 14 amino acids. The CDR3 nucleotides are TGCGCCAGCAGCTCCGGACTGCGCACAGATACGCAGTATTTT. Amino acids: CASSSGLRTDTQYF. The full variable domain, in which reference TRBV5-1 and TRBJ2-3 provide the parts outside the CDR3, is KAGVTQTPRYLIKTRGQQVTLSCSPISGHRSVSWYQQTPGQGLQFLFEYFSETQRNKGNFPGRFSGRQFSNSRSEMNVSTLELGDSALYLCASSSGLRTDTQYFGPGTRLTVL.

The chain uses TRBV4-2 and TRBJ1-2; 11 bases are a match to TRBD1. The CDR3 extends over 17 amino acids. Germline CDR1 LGHNA, CDR2 YNFKEQ. J gave up 8 bases and V 4 bases, and 15 bases lay outside the gene matches. CDR3 sequence (DNA): TGTGCCAGCAGCCGCTGGATGGACGGGACAGGGGGAGCGGGCTACACCTTC. Its translation is CASSRWMDGTGGAGYTF.

This clone was seen a single time. The chain carries TRBV7-8 and TRBJ1-1; D gene unclear. The CDR3 has 17 residues. Trimming cost V 1 base and J 0 bases, with 15 bases left between them. Germline-derived CDR1 and CDR2 are SGHVS and FQNEAQ. Here the CDR3 reads CASSLEAGLTMNTEAFF. The CDR3 bases are TGTGCCAGCAGCTTAGAGGCAGGTTTGACCATGAACACTGAAGCTTTCTTT.

This chain connects TRBV20-1 to TRBJ1-3; 7 bases agree with TRBD1. Trimming at V came to 3 bases and at J to 4 bases, leaving 15 bases not matched to a gene. The V gene's germline CDR1 is DFQATT and CDR2 SNEGSKA (reference sequence). The CDR3 is 17 amino acids. This CDR3 reads CSASRVLTGLSGNTIYF. As DNA, the CDR3 is TGCAGTGCTAGTCGTGTACTGACAGGGCTGTCAGGAAACACCATATATTTT.